The next 8 T cell receptor beta chains were all read from a single sample in a study of cytomegalovirus exposure and HLA in healthy donors. Primers included in the PCR were 60 Vbeta and 13 Jbeta primers. The protocol was immunoSEQ multiplex PCR, while the TCRdb copy is restricted to in-frame clones and leaves out a portion. The table lists more than 110,000 clones, around 77% of them singletons. Source material: PBMCs. The receptors stem from a woman in her fifties or sixties in good health and CMV-seronegative.

This chain uses TRBV5-1 with TRBJ1-4; weak D call: TRBD1 (6 bases). Germline-derived CDR1 and CDR2 are SGHRS and YFSETQ. V was cut by 0 bases and J by 8 bases, with 17 bases left in between. The CDR3 covers 16 residues. This CDR3 is CASSLGIQGGEEKLFF. The CDR3 DNA reads as TGCGCCAGCAGCTTGGGGATACAAGGGGGGGAGGAAAAACTGTTTTTT.

The chain employs TRBV7-3 and TRBJ1-6, with 9 bases lining up with TRBD1. The length of the CDR3 is 15 residues. The trim removed 2 bases at V and 5 bases at J, leaving 1 base unmatched. Germline CDR1 SGHTA, CDR2 FQGTGA. The CDR3: CASSLGTGNNSPLHF. The DNA for the CDR3 is TGTGCCAGCAGCTTAGGGACAGGGAATAATTCACCCCTCCACTTT.

CDR3: CASRETGDSGNTIYF. The DNA for the CDR3 is TGTGCCAGCAGGGAAACAGGGGACTCTGGAAACACCATATATTTT. The rearrangement uses TRBV6-1 and TRBJ1-3; 7 bases line up with TRBD1. The V segment lost 6 bases and the J segment 0 bases; nucleotides outside the gene matches: 5. The CDR3 is made up of 15 amino acids. Germline lookup yields CDR1 MNHNS and CDR2 SASEGT.

The V and J genes are TRBV27 and TRBJ2-1, with D tentatively TRBD1 (5 bases). V lost 0 bases, J lost 6 bases, and 18 bases lay in between. CDR3 length: 17 residues. Per germline, CDR1 MNHEY and CDR2 SMNVEV (reference sequence). DNA for the CDR3: TGTGCCAGCAGTTTATCGAGGACATTCATAAGTTTCAATGAGCAGTTCTTC. As protein: CASSLSRTFISFNEQFF.

As regards this clone: At one end the junction does not follow the germline gene, possibly because of a read error. Other DNA sequences within the sample encode an identical CDR3. The chain links TRBV29-1 to TRBJ2-6; 9 nucleotides align to TRBD1. CDR1 is SQVTM and CDR2 is ANQGSEA in the germline V gene. CDR3 length equals 17 residues. In DNA, the CDR3 is TGCAGCGTCAGACCGGGACAGGGCCTAGCTGGGGCCAACGTCTTGACTTTC. It codes for CSVRPGQGLAGANVLTF.

This chain links TRBV5-8 with TRBJ2-5, with TRBD1 identical over 7 bases. This CDR3 has 16 amino acids. V shed 5 bases, J shed 4 bases, and the junction held 14 bases outside the gene matches. Germline V gene lookup returns CDR1 SGHTS and CDR2 YDEGEE. In nucleotides, the CDR3 is TGTGCCAGCAGGTCGGGACAGTCGTTTGGGGGAGAGACCCAGTACTTC. It specifies CASRSGQSFGGETQYF.

The V call is TRBV2, the J call TRBJ2-3; 8 bases are a match to TRBD2. The CDR3 is 15 residues long. CDR1 is SNHLY, CDR2 FYNNEI, per germline. V trimming: 3 bases; J trimming: 6 bases; junction bases outside the gene matches: 8. DNA for the CDR3: TGTGCCAGCAGTGACCCGGGACTAGAGATCGATACGCAGTATTTT. Translation gives CASSDPGLEIDTQYF.

This chain joins TRBV5-4 and TRBJ2-1; TRBD2 is a possible D gene (5 bases). CDR1 SGHNT and CDR2 YYREEE come from the germline V gene (reference sequence). This CDR3 is built from 15 residues. V lost 3 bases and J lost 4, with 14 bases in between. The CDR3 coding sequence is TGTGCCAGCAGCTCCGGGATTAGCCAATACAATGAGCAGTTCTTC. Protein: CASSSGISQYNEQFF. The entire variable domain, with the rest obtained from reference TRBV5-4 and TRBJ2-1, is as follows: ETGVTQSPTHLIKTRGQQVTLRCSSQSGHNTVSWYQQALGQGPQFIFQYYREEENGRGNFPPRFSGLQFPNYSSELNVNALELDDSALYLCASSSGISQYNEQFFGPGTRLTVL.